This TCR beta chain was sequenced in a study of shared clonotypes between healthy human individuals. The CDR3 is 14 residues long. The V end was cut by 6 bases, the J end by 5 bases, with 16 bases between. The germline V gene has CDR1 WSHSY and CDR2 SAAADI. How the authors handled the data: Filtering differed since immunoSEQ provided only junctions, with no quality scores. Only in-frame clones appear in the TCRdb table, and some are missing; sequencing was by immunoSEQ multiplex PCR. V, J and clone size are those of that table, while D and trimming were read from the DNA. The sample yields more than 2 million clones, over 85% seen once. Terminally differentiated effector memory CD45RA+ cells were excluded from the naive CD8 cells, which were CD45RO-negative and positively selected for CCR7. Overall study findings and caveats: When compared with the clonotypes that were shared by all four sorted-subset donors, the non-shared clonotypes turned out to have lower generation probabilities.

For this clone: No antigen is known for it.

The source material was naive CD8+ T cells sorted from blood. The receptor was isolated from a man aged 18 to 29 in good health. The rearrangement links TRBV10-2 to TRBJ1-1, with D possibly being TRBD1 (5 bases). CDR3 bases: TGCGCCAGCAGACCCGGGGAGGGGCGGACTGAAGCTTTCTTT. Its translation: CASRPGEGRTEAFF.